The text below deals with one TCR beta chain. Its antigen remains unknown. Since a far larger clone is one base different, this is likely a read error. Indicated time point: newly diagnosed GD, antithyroid drugs for less than 3 months. PBMCs provided the RNA from which the TCR library was made. This entry comes from a study of regulatory T cells in long-lasting Graves disease. The authors built TCR beta libraries using iRepertoire HTBI primers and Arm-PCR of CDR3 regions. TCRdb analysed the multiplex PCR reads with MiXCR anew, one entry per CDR3 protein. The sample holds roughly 430,000 distinct CDR3 sequences; about a sixth are singletons and the top ten take about 10%. The study's findings and limits: Persistent Graves' cases showed lower TCR diversity than newly diagnosed cases.

CDR1 LGHDT and CDR2 YNNKEL come from the germline V gene (reference sequence). Germline trimming cut 3 bases from V and 3 bases from J; bases unmatched to any gene: 4. The CDR3 sequence is 16 residues long. Another study also made use of these data, one on T cells in Graves' hyperthyroidism and ophthalmopathy. That study adds: HTBI primers were used for first-round RT-PCR of the TCR CDR3. A model using 13 V-J features told ophthalmopathy apart from stable hyperthyroidism. It was a median around 6 months before onset that the model predicted ophthalmopathy.

This sequence joins TRBV3-1 and TRBJ2-7; 14 bases align to TRBD2. This TCR derives from a woman under 40 with Graves disease. Sequencing used peripheral blood mononuclear cells (PBMCs), obtained at new diagnosis, from a patient treated with antithyroid drugs. For the CDR3, the DNA is TGTGCCAGCAGCCACCGGACTAGCGGGAGGAACTACGAGCAGTACTTC. It is translated as CASSHRTSGRNYEQYF.